This is a list of T cell receptor beta chains from one sample in a study of beta chain features in type 1 diabetes. Only in-frame clones appear in the TCRdb table, and some are missing; sequencing was by immunoSEQ multiplex PCR. The table lists over 200,000 clones, roughly 11% of them singletons. Sequencing was carried out using naive CD4+ T cells from blood. The receptors derive from a young man with type 1 diabetes. CDR3s leave out the opening cysteine and the closing phenylalanine or tryptophan.

v_call	j_call	cdr3_aa
TRBV28	TRBJ1-6	ASSPPPHNSPLH
TRBV14	TRBJ1-2	ASSRDSLNYGYT
TRBV5-6	TRBJ2-7	ASSLGQGKQY
TRBV18	TRBJ2-1	ASSRGTSGANEQF
TRBV5-1	TRBJ2-3	ASSPLAGAISTDTQY
TRBV2	TRBJ1-5	ASSVQGYYQPQH
TRBV7-2	TRBJ2-1	ASSKRGGASISYNEQF
TRBV11-1	TRBJ2-1	ASRLDRGPFNEQF
TRBV28	TRBJ2-1	ASRRGLGEIFNEQF
TRBV2	TRBJ1-2	ASTLRSGQSIGYT
TRBV15	TRBJ2-1	ATSGRAGGIYNEQF
TRBV29-1	TRBJ1-5	SVGQGSGGPQH
TRBV7-2	TRBJ1-6	ASSPGQGLPLH
TRBV4-1	TRBJ2-4	ASSQGTGAKNIQY
TRBV13	TRBJ2-6	ASSLPGGSGANVLT
TRBV10-3	TRBJ1-2	AISDEHRNGYT
TRBV5-6	TRBJ1-5	ASSFLGAGQPQH
TRBV5-4	TRBJ2-1	ASSPGTSGGAWNEQF
TRBV5-6	TRBJ2-3	ASSLGGGTDTQY
TRBV6-6	TRBJ1-1	ASSPPPGTEAF
TRBV7-2	TRBJ1-3	ASFLGGAFGNTIY
TRBV11-1	TRBJ2-7	ASSLREALEQY
TRBV6-6	TRBJ1-5	ASSFTPGQGGPQH
TRBV5-1	TRBJ2-6	ASSPEAASGANVLT
TRBV11-2	TRBJ2-5	ASSFGGGSETQY